This TCR beta chain was recovered during a study of blood T cell repertoires in COVID-19. Some clones are missing from TCRdb's copy, which holds only in-frame ones; the method was immunoSEQ multiplex PCR. The sample has over 250,000 clones, approximately 90% seen once. The V gene end was trimmed by 2 bases and the J gene end by 4 bases; junction bases not matched to a gene: 0. The germline gives CDR1 LGHNA, CDR2 YSLEER. The CDR3 runs 15 residues. The source of this sequence is a woman aged 55 to 70 in a cohort exposed to, infected with or recovered from COVID-19 (not recorded which). Sequencing used PBMCs or T cells enriched from blood (not recorded which). The gene calls are TRBV4-3 and TRBJ2-1, with 12 bases matching TRBD2. The CDR3 bases are TGCGCCAGCAGCCAAACTAGCGGGAGGTACAATGAGCAGTTCTTC. It is translated as CASSQTSGRYNEQFF.